This TCR beta chain was identified during a study of early T cells in non-severe SARS-CoV-2 infection. The sample holds a few counts of this clonotype. TCRdb itself ran the 5' RACE reads through MiXCR, one entry per CDR3 protein. The table shows tens of thousands of distinct CDR3 sequences, with around 13% occurring only once. Germline-derived CDR1 and CDR2 are SEHNR and FQNEAQ (reference sequence). V shed 7 bases, J shed 4 bases, and the junction held 10 bases outside the gene matches. The CDR3 length is 14 residues. The sequenced sample was whole blood, obtained at baseline. The rearrangement links TRBV7-9 to TRBJ2-7; 7 bases map to TRBD2. The receptor was isolated from an adult who was a healthcare worker with PCR-confirmed SARS-CoV-2 infection or an uninfected control (not recorded which). The CDR3 here is CASTQSGTNYEQYF. The CDR3 DNA is TGTGCCAGCACCCAATCCGGGACTAATTACGAGCAGTACTTC.